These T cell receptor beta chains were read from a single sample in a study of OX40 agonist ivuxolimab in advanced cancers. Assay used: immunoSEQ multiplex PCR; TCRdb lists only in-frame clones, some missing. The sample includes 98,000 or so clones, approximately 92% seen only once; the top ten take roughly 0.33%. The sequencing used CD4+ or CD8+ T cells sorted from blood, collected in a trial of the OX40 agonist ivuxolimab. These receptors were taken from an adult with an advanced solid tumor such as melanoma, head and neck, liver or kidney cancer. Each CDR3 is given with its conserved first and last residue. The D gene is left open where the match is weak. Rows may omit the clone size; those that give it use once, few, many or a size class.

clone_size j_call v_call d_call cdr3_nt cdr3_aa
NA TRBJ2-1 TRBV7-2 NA TGTGCCAGCAGCCCCCCTGGGAATGAGCAGTTCTTC CASSPPGNEQFF
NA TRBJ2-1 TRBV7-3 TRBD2 TGTGCCAGCAGCTTAGTGGGAGGGGACAATGAGCAGTTCTTC CASSLVGGDNEQFF
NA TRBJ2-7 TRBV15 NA TGTGCCACCAGCAGAGATGAGAGGGGGGTCGAGGAGCAGTACTTC CATSRDERGVEEQYF
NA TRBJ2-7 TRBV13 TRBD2 TGTGCCAGCAGCTTAGGCGCGTTCGTGGCTAGCGGGAGGGCGAAGGTTGGCGAGCAGTACTTC CASSLGAFVASGRAKVGEQYF
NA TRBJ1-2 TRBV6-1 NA TGTGCCGCCGCTCAGGGCAGCTATGGCTACACCTTC CAAAQGSYGYTF
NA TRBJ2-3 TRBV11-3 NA TGTGCCAGCAGCTTAGCTAGCACAGATACGCAGTATTTT CASSLASTDTQYF
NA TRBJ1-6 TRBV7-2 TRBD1 TGTGCCAGCAGCTTCCAGGGGGCAAGAGTAGAATCACCCCTCCACTTT CASSFQGARVESPLHF
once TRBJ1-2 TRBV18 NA TGTGCCAGCTCACCACGAGGGGGGTCTGATCCCTATGGCTACACCTTC CASSPRGGSDPYGYTF
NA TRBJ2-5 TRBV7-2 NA TGTGCCAGCAGCTCCTTTGAGACCCAGTACTTC CASSSFETQYF
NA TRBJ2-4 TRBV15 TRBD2 TGTGCCACCAGCAGAGGGGCAGCGGGGGCCAAAAACATTCAGTACTTC CATSRGAAGAKNIQYF
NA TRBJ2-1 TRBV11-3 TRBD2 TGTGCCAGCAGCTTGAGGAGGACTAGCGGGGGGGCTAATGAGCAGTTCTTC CASSLRRTSGGANEQFF
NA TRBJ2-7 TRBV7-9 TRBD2 TGTGCCAGCAGCTTAGGTGTAGGGCGGGAGGAATCCTACGAGCAGTACTTC CASSLGVGREESYEQYF
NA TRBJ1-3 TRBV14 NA TGTGCCAGCAGCCCACCGGGCAGGGACTCTGGAAACACCATATATTTT CASSPPGRDSGNTIYF
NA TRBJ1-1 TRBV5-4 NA TGTGCCAGCAGCTTCTCAAGGGAAGAAGCTTTCTTT CASSFSREEAFF